The 5 T cell receptor beta chains in this list originate from one sample, sequenced in a study of blood T cell repertoires in COVID-19 (dated by TCRdb to the early 2020s). Library method: the immunoSEQ multiplex PCR assay. In TCRdb, the immuneACCESS table is reduced to in-frame sequences with V and J assigned. These tables do not hold every clone; where another copy was compared, an unresolved V gene accounts for under half, and the others remain unexplained. In all, the sample holds about 160,000 clones, and approximately 86% of those were seen once. Under 5% of the sample belongs to the ten largest clones. The material sequenced was peripheral blood. These receptors came from an older woman who had recovered from COVID-19.

The V call is TRBV28, the J call TRBJ2-1, with 8 bases aligning to TRBD2. The CDR3 runs to 14 residues. CDR1 and CDR2 (germline): MDHEN, SYDVKM. Trimming removed 4 bases from V and 6 bases from J; junction bases left unmatched: 5. CDR3 sequence reads: CASSSHGGANEQFF. The CDR3 DNA sequence: TGTGCCAGCAGTTCCCACGGGGGGGCCAATGAGCAGTTCTTC.

The chain is built from TRBV11-2 and TRBJ1-6; 10 nucleotides align to TRBD1. The CDR3 loop spans 15 amino acids. The ends lost 5 bases at V and 7 bases at J; junction bases unmatched: 5. The germline V gene has CDR1 SGHAT and CDR2 FQNNGV. In nucleotides, the CDR3 is TGTGCCAGCAGCGCCCGGACAGGGGGGAATTCACCCCTCCACTTT. It is translated as CASSARTGGNSPLHF.

This chain links TRBV5-5 with TRBJ2-7, with D perhaps TRBD2 (5 bases). CDR3 size: 16 residues. Germline V CDR1 and CDR2: SGHKS, YYEKEE (reference sequence). The V gene lost 0 bases and the J gene lost 3 bases, with 16 bases spanning the gap. CDR3 sequence (DNA): TGTGCCAGCAGCTTGGTGGCCTACCAGCGGCGCTACGAGCAGTACTTC. This translates into CASSLVAYQRRYEQYF.

The V gene is TRBV4-1, the J gene TRBJ2-7; 12 bases map to TRBD2. Germline V gene lookup returns CDR1 MGHRA and CDR2 YSYEKL. V shed 4 bases and J 1 base; nucleotides not matched to a gene: 2. The CDR3 is made up of 15 amino acids. The CDR3 loop reads CASSRGLAGSYEQYF. CDR3 DNA: TGCGCCAGCAGCCGAGGACTAGCGGGGTCCTACGAGCAGTACTTC.

This clone has just a few counts. The V call is TRBV6-5, the J call TRBJ2-7; D gene ambiguous. This CDR3 is 13 amino acids long. Germline values: CDR1 MNHEY, CDR2 SVGAGI. Trimming cost V 4 bases and J 4 bases, with 11 bases left between them. The CDR3 DNA is TGTGCCAGCAGTTCCCTCCTGACTTACGAGCAGTACTTC. Encoded protein: CASSSLLTYEQYF.